Here is one T cell receptor beta chain with its context. Clones were sequenced by immunoSEQ multiplex PCR, and TCRdb holds only the in-frame ones, with some missing. This sample has 220,000 or so clones; over 75% occur once, and the top ten carry 3% to 4%. This sample stems from a study of blood T cell repertoires in COVID-19. The CDR3 runs 14 residues. Germline CDR1 and CDR2: MNHEY and SVGAGI. Trimming shortened V by 7 bases and J by 3 bases, and 13 bases separated the two germline ends. V usage is TRBV6-5 and J usage is TRBJ2-1; possibly TRBD2 for D (6 bases). The material sequenced was PBMCs or T cells enriched from blood (not recorded which). The sequence was obtained from a woman aged 60-70 years who had recovered from COVID-19. The CDR3 spells CASIPRESYNEQFF. The CDR3 nucleotides are TGTGCCAGCATCCCCCGGGAGAGCTACAATGAGCAGTTCTTC.